A single sample is the source of the 10 T cell receptor beta chains below, sequenced in a study of regulatory T cells in long-lasting Graves disease. To make TCR beta libraries, researchers used iRepertoire HTBI primers and Arm-PCR of CDR3 regions. A single record per CDR3 protein comes from TCRdb applying MiXCR to the multiplex PCR reads. Here the sample spans 650,000 to 700,000 distinct CDR3 sequences, around 30% being singletons. Time point here: persistent/refractory GD, antithyroid drugs over 5 years with positive TRAb. Extracted RNA from PBMCs served as the source of the TCR library. Source: peripheral blood mononuclear cells (PBMCs), taken when the disease was refractory, from a patient treated with antithyroid drugs. The source of these receptors is a female donor with Graves disease.

This chain uses TRBV25-1 with TRBJ1-2; TRBD1 agrees at 9 bases. Germline CDR1 MGHDK, CDR2 SYGVNS. The length of the CDR3 is 14 residues. The V and J ends lost 6 bases and 7 bases, in that order; junction bases with no gene match: 9. CDR3 loop: CASSYGQGKSGYTF. The CDR3 DNA is TGTGCCAGCAGCTATGGACAGGGGAAGAGTGGCTACACCTTC.

This clonotype has a single count. The chain employs TRBV19 and TRBJ1-1; D not resolved. The CDR3 consists of 14 residues. Per the germline V gene, CDR1 is LNHDA and CDR2 is SQIVND (reference sequence). V lost 3 bases and J 5 bases, leaving 13 bases between the germline ends. DNA of the CDR3: TGTGCCAGTAGTATTGATAGTTGGGATACTGAAGCTTTCTTT. As protein: CASSIDSWDTEAFF. Full variable domain (missing parts from reference TRBV19 and TRBJ1-1): DGGITQSPKYLFRKEGQNVTLSCEQNLNHDAMYWYRQDPGQGLRLIYYSQIVNDFQKGDIAEGYSVSREKKESFPLTVTSAQKNPTAFYLCASSIDSWDTEAFFGQGTRLTVV.

This CDR3 is CASSRGATRRFEETQYF. Written as DNA, the CDR3 is TGTGCCAGCAGCCGAGGAGCTACCCGACGATTTGAGGAGACCCAGTACTTC. V usage is TRBV14 and J usage is TRBJ2-5; no clear D. This CDR3 has 17 residues. The germline V and J ends were trimmed by 4 bases and 5 bases, with 23 bases remaining between them. CDR1 SGHDN and CDR2 FVKESK come from the germline V gene. The variable domain in full, completed from reference TRBV14 and TRBJ2-5, reads EAGVTQFPSHSVIEKGQTVTLRCDPISGHDNLYWYRRVMGKEIKFLLHFVKESKQDESGMPNNRFLAERTGGTYSTLKVQPAELEDSGVYFCASSRGATRRFEETQYFGPGTRLLVL.

At least ten counts were recorded for this clonotype. The chain couples TRBV3-1 to TRBJ1-6; D is uncertain. CDR3 length: 15 residues. The V end lost 4 bases, the J end lost 8 bases, and 15 bases lay between the germline ends. Germline CDR1 and CDR2: LGHDT and YNNKEL (reference sequence). The CDR3, as DNA: TGTGCCAGCAGCCGATTTCACTCGGGCGATTCACCCCTCCACTTT. Translated: CASSRFHSGDSPLHF.

This clonotype was detected a few times. The genes are TRBV19 and TRBJ2-5, with TRBD2 matching over 9 bases. V shed 3 bases and J 5 bases; nucleotides not matched to a gene: 4. CDR3 length: 14 amino acids. Per the germline V gene, CDR1 is LNHDA and CDR2 is SQIVND (reference sequence). CDR3 sequence reads: CASSMREGLETQYF. The CDR3 coding sequence is TGTGCCAGTAGTATGCGGGAGGGGTTGGAGACCCAGTACTTC.

The chain is built from TRBV12-3 or TRBV12-4 and TRBJ2-7, with D perhaps matching TRBD2 (5 bases). The germline V and J ends were trimmed by 3 bases and 0 bases, with 15 bases remaining between them. The CDR3 is 16 amino acids. DNA for the CDR3: TGTGCCAGCAGTTTTTCCCGACGGGGTAGCTCCTACGAGCAGTACTTC. It codes for CASSFSRRGSSYEQYF.

The J gene is TRBJ2-5, the V gene TRBV7-7; the match to TRBD2 covers 13 bases. CDR1 and CDR2 (germline): SSHAT, FNYEAQ (reference sequence). This CDR3 has 17 residues. The trim removed 1 base at V and 4 bases at J, leaving 6 bases unmatched. The DNA for the CDR3 is TGTGCCAGCAGCTTAGTCGGACTAGCGGGAGCGGGAGAGACCCAGTACTTC. Translation gives CASSLVGLAGAGETQYF.

The V and J genes are TRBV27 and TRBJ2-5; TRBD2 matches at 11 bases. Germline lookup yields CDR1 MNHEY and CDR2 SMNVEV (reference sequence). Trimming took 6 bases from V and 5 from J; bases not matched to a gene: 26. The CDR3 is made up of 21 amino acids. CDR3 protein: CASSQEEWRTSGSQARETQYF. CDR3 bases: TGTGCCAGCAGCCAAGAGGAATGGAGAACTAGCGGGAGTCAAGCAAGGGAGACCCAGTACTTC.

The sample holds many counts of this clonotype. The genes are TRBV6-1 and TRBJ2-7, with 11 bases that match TRBD2. Per germline, CDR1 MNHNS and CDR2 SASEGT. V lost 5 bases and J lost 3; bases outside the gene matches: 3. This CDR3 comprises 14 residues. In DNA form, the CDR3 reads TGTGCCAGCAGTAATAGCGGGAGGGACTACGAGCAGTACTTC. Translating it yields CASSNSGRDYEQYF.

This clonotype was recorded at least ten times. CDR3 DNA: TGTGCCAGCAGCCGAGTTGACAGGGGGCCTCAAGAGACCCAGTACTTC. It translates to CASSRVDRGPQETQYF. The chain has TRBV11-2 and TRBJ2-5; 10 bases are a match to TRBD1. V shed 5 bases, J shed 2 bases, and the junction held 8 bases outside the gene matches. This CDR3 spans 16 amino acids. The germline V gene has CDR1 SGHAT and CDR2 FQNNGV.